A selection of T cell receptor beta chains follows, all from one sample in a study of vaccination and CD4 T cells after COVID-19. One entry per CDR3 protein, called by TCRdb with MiXCR from the PCR reads. The top ten hold 5.6% of the sample, which has fewer than 20,000 distinct CDR3 sequences, about two fifths seen once. Antigens of these TCRs are unknown. The sample consisted of CD4+ T cells from blood, cultured in vitro, taken before SARS-CoV-2 vaccination. These receptors were obtained from a human donor who had recovered from COVID-19. The CDR3 runs from the conserved cysteine through the conserved F or W. D genes are given only for firm matches. Not all rows give a size; the values are once, few, many and, for expanded clones, a class.

abundance: few; j_gene: TRBJ1-1; v_gene: TRBV10-3; d_gene: NA; CDR3nt: TGTGCCATCAGGGAGGACAGGAACACTGAAGCTTTCTTT; CDR3aa: CAIREDRNTEAFF
abundance: NA; j_gene: TRBJ2-3; v_gene: TRBV19; d_gene: NA; CDR3nt: TGTGCCAGTGACATGGGACTGCGGGGCGCCATTGGCACAGATACGCAGTATTTT; CDR3aa: CASDMGLRGAIGTDTQYF
abundance: NA; j_gene: TRBJ1-1; v_gene: TRBV5-1; d_gene: TRBD1; CDR3nt: TGCGCCAGCAGCCGGGACAGGGGGAACACTGAAGCTTTCTTT; CDR3aa: CASSRDRGNTEAFF
abundance: NA; j_gene: TRBJ2-7; v_gene: TRBV15; d_gene: NA; CDR3nt: TGTGCCACCAGCAGAGATTCCCTTGGGCTCTCAAACTTC; CDR3aa: CATSRDSLGLSNF
abundance: few; j_gene: TRBJ1-3; v_gene: TRBV19; d_gene: TRBD1; CDR3nt: TGTGCCAGTAGACAGGGGGCGAGCGGAAACACCATATATTTT; CDR3aa: CASRQGASGNTIYF
abundance: NA; j_gene: TRBJ1-1; v_gene: TRBV6-1; d_gene: NA; CDR3nt: TGTGCCAGCAGTGAAAGGGTGAGGGCCCGTGTTGAAGCTTTCTTT; CDR3aa: CASSERVRARVEAFF
abundance: few; j_gene: TRBJ1-1; v_gene: TRBV2; d_gene: TRBD1; CDR3nt: TGTGCCAGCCAGGGACAGGTGAACACTGAAGCTTTCTTT; CDR3aa: CASQGQVNTEAFF
abundance: few; j_gene: TRBJ2-3; v_gene: TRBV20-1; d_gene: NA; CDR3nt: TGCAGTGCCCGGAGGTTTGGGTCTAGCACAGATACGCAGTATTTT; CDR3aa: CSARRFGSSTDTQYF
abundance: NA; j_gene: TRBJ2-3; v_gene: TRBV24-1; d_gene: TRBD1; CDR3nt: TGTGCCACCAGTGTACGACAGGGGACGTCAGATACGCAGTATTTT; CDR3aa: CATSVRQGTSDTQYF
abundance: NA; j_gene: TRBJ1-5; v_gene: TRBV19; d_gene: TRBD1; CDR3nt: TGTGCCACTCGCCCCGGGACAGGGGACCCTCGCAATCAGCCCCAGCATTTT; CDR3aa: CATRPGTGDPRNQPQHF
abundance: NA; j_gene: TRBJ1-6; v_gene: TRBV27; d_gene: NA; CDR3nt: TGTGCCAGCAGTTTCTTAGACGGGGGGCAATCACCCCTCCACTTT; CDR3aa: CASSFLDGGQSPLHF
abundance: NA; j_gene: TRBJ1-2; v_gene: TRBV18; d_gene: TRBD1; CDR3nt: TGTGCCAGCTCACCACCGGGACAGAGGAATGCAGGTGACTATGGCTACACCTTC; CDR3aa: CASSPPGQRNAGDYGYTF
abundance: NA; j_gene: TRBJ1-6; v_gene: TRBV27; d_gene: NA; CDR3nt: TGTGCCAGCAGTTTTCGGGGGGACGGTAATTCACCCCTCCACTTT; CDR3aa: CASSFRGDGNSPLHF
abundance: few; j_gene: TRBJ1-1; v_gene: TRBV7-2; d_gene: NA; CDR3nt: TGTGCCAGCAGCTTAGCGTGGGGCACTGAAGCTTTCTTT; CDR3aa: CASSLAWGTEAFF
abundance: few; j_gene: TRBJ1-5; v_gene: TRBV7-2; d_gene: NA; CDR3nt: TGTGCCAGCAGCTTAGGTGGTGGTTCGGGACAGCCCCAGCATTTT; CDR3aa: CASSLGGGSGQPQHF
abundance: NA; j_gene: TRBJ2-2; v_gene: TRBV4-2; d_gene: NA; CDR3nt: TGTGCCAACAGCCAAGTGCTTAGGACCGGGGAGCTGTTTTTT; CDR3aa: CANSQVLRTGELFF
abundance: NA; j_gene: TRBJ1-2; v_gene: TRBV20-1; d_gene: NA; CDR3nt: TGCAGTGCCGCGAAGGGACGGATTACTCAAGCTAACTATGGCTACACCTTC; CDR3aa: CSAAKGRITQANYGYTF
abundance: NA; j_gene: TRBJ2-1; v_gene: TRBV19; d_gene: NA; CDR3nt: TGTGCCAGTATGTTAAATGTGGGACGTATCACTGAGCAGTTCTTC; CDR3aa: CASMLNVGRITEQFF
abundance: few; j_gene: TRBJ2-3; v_gene: TRBV6-2/TRBV6-3; d_gene: TRBD2; CDR3nt: TGTGCCAGCAGGAAAAGCGGGGGGGGAACAGATACGCAGTATTTT; CDR3aa: CASRKSGGGTDTQYF
abundance: few; j_gene: TRBJ2-2; v_gene: TRBV7-2; d_gene: NA; CDR3nt: TGTGCCAGCAGCTTTCGTGCCGGGGAGCTGTTTTTT; CDR3aa: CASSFRAGELFF
abundance: few; j_gene: TRBJ1-1; v_gene: TRBV19; d_gene: NA; CDR3nt: TGTGCCAGTAGGGCTCGCACTGAAGCTTTCTTT; CDR3aa: CASRARTEAFF
abundance: few; j_gene: TRBJ1-2; v_gene: TRBV6-1; d_gene: NA; CDR3nt: TGTGCCAGCAAGGATTATAGAGAGGGCTATGGCTACACCTTC; CDR3aa: CASKDYREGYGYTF
abundance: few; j_gene: TRBJ1-2; v_gene: TRBV27; d_gene: TRBD1; CDR3nt: TGTGCCAGCAGATATAGGACAGGGATCGGCTACACCTTC; CDR3aa: CASRYRTGIGYTF
abundance: few; j_gene: TRBJ2-7; v_gene: TRBV9; d_gene: NA; CDR3nt: TGTGCCAGCAGCCTGGCTCCGGGACGGGATTACGAGCAGTACTTC; CDR3aa: CASSLAPGRDYEQYF
abundance: NA; j_gene: TRBJ1-1; v_gene: TRBV7-3; d_gene: NA; CDR3nt: TGTGCCAGCAGCGCCGGACGGGGCACTGAAGCTTTCTTT; CDR3aa: CASSAGRGTEAFF
abundance: NA; j_gene: TRBJ2-4; v_gene: TRBV7-8; d_gene: NA; CDR3nt: TGTGCCAGCAGCTTAGCGAGGGGAAACATTCAGTACTTC; CDR3aa: CASSLARGNIQYF
abundance: NA; j_gene: TRBJ2-3; v_gene: TRBV7-2; d_gene: TRBD2; CDR3nt: TGTGCCAGCAGCTCGAGGCGGGAGGCCCGGACAGATACGCAGTATTTT; CDR3aa: CASSSRREARTDTQYF
abundance: NA; j_gene: TRBJ1-2; v_gene: TRBV10-3; d_gene: NA; CDR3nt: TGTGCCATCAGTGCCAAGGGATTCGATGGCTACACCTTC; CDR3aa: CAISAKGFDGYTF
abundance: few; j_gene: TRBJ1-5; v_gene: TRBV6-4; d_gene: NA; CDR3nt: TGTGCCAGAAATTCAGGGGAGTTGCGGCCCCAGCATTTT; CDR3aa: CARNSGELRPQHF
abundance: few; j_gene: TRBJ2-7; v_gene: TRBV19; d_gene: TRBD1; CDR3nt: TGTGCCAGTAGTTCAAACAGGGGATCCGAGCAGTACTTC; CDR3aa: CASSSNRGSEQYF
abundance: NA; j_gene: TRBJ2-7; v_gene: TRBV6-1; d_gene: TRBD1; CDR3nt: TGTGCCAGCAGTGAAAACATCGGACAGGACTCCTACGAGCAGTACTTC; CDR3aa: CASSENIGQDSYEQYF
abundance: few; j_gene: TRBJ2-7; v_gene: TRBV6-2/TRBV6-3; d_gene: NA; CDR3nt: TGTGCCAGCAGCCGACGAGAGTTCTCCTACGAGCAGTACTTC; CDR3aa: CASSRREFSYEQYF
abundance: few; j_gene: TRBJ1-2; v_gene: TRBV21-1; d_gene: NA; CDR3nt: TGTGCCAACTTACTACCTCCGGGACAGGGACATAACTATGGCTACACCTTC; CDR3aa: CANLLPPGQGHNYGYTF
abundance: NA; j_gene: TRBJ2-7; v_gene: TRBV10-3; d_gene: NA; CDR3nt: TGTGCCATCAGTGAGAGGGCTCCCTACGAGCAGTACTTC; CDR3aa: CAISERAPYEQYF
abundance: NA; j_gene: TRBJ1-1; v_gene: TRBV19; d_gene: NA; CDR3nt: TGTGCCAGTTTGGTGAACACTGAAGCTTTCTTT; CDR3aa: CASLVNTEAFF
abundance: NA; j_gene: TRBJ2-3; v_gene: TRBV11-3; d_gene: NA; CDR3nt: TGTGCCAGCAGCTTAACGGGGCGGGGCCCCTCCACAGATACGCAGTATTTT; CDR3aa: CASSLTGRGPSTDTQYF
abundance: NA; j_gene: TRBJ1-2; v_gene: TRBV6-1; d_gene: NA; CDR3nt: TGTGCCAGCAGTGATGCGGGGGCGTATGGCTACACCTTC; CDR3aa: CASSDAGAYGYTF
abundance: once; j_gene: TRBJ2-7; v_gene: TRBV30; d_gene: TRBD1; CDR3nt: TGTGCCTGGAGTGGGGACAGGGAATCCGAGCAGTACTTC; CDR3aa: CAWSGDRESEQYF
abundance: once; j_gene: TRBJ2-3; v_gene: TRBV19; d_gene: NA; CDR3nt: TGTGCCAGTAGGGCCACTAGCCAAGATACGCAGTATTTT; CDR3aa: CASRATSQDTQYF
abundance: few; j_gene: TRBJ1-5; v_gene: TRBV25-1; d_gene: NA; CDR3nt: TGTGCCAGCAGTGAAGAGAGGTTCAATCAGCCCCAGCATTTT; CDR3aa: CASSEERFNQPQHF
abundance: few; j_gene: TRBJ2-1; v_gene: TRBV6-5; d_gene: TRBD2; CDR3nt: TGTGCCAGCAGTTCCGGACTAGCGGGAGGCTCCTACAATGAGCAGTTCTTC; CDR3aa: CASSSGLAGGSYNEQFF
abundance: NA; j_gene: TRBJ2-2; v_gene: TRBV28; d_gene: TRBD2; CDR3nt: TGTGCCAGCAGACTTAGCGGGCCGAACACCGGGGAGCTGTTTTTT; CDR3aa: CASRLSGPNTGELFF
abundance: NA; j_gene: TRBJ2-1; v_gene: TRBV4-1; d_gene: NA; CDR3nt: TGCGCCAGCAGCCAAGCTATCTACAATGAGCAGTTCTTC; CDR3aa: CASSQAIYNEQFF
abundance: NA; j_gene: TRBJ2-7; v_gene: TRBV7-2; d_gene: NA; CDR3nt: TGTGCCAGCAGCCCCACGGGCAGGAGCCGCTACGAGCAGTACTTC; CDR3aa: CASSPTGRSRYEQYF
abundance: few; j_gene: TRBJ1-2; v_gene: TRBV7-8; d_gene: NA; CDR3nt: TGTGCCAGCAGCACGACCCTCGGAGGATCTGGGGGCTACACCTTC; CDR3aa: CASSTTLGGSGGYTF
abundance: NA; j_gene: TRBJ2-7; v_gene: TRBV6-2/TRBV6-3; d_gene: NA; CDR3nt: TGTGCCAGCAGTTACGGACAGAGCTCCTACGAGCAGTACTTC; CDR3aa: CASSYGQSSYEQYF
abundance: NA; j_gene: TRBJ2-2; v_gene: TRBV7-2; d_gene: NA; CDR3nt: TGTGCCAGCAGCTTATACGGAACCGGGGAGCTGTTTTTT; CDR3aa: CASSLYGTGELFF
abundance: NA; j_gene: TRBJ1-1; v_gene: TRBV20-1; d_gene: NA; CDR3nt: TGCAGTGCTAGTCAGTCCCTGAACACTGAAGCTTTCTTT; CDR3aa: CSASQSLNTEAFF
abundance: NA; j_gene: TRBJ2-5; v_gene: TRBV11-3; d_gene: TRBD1; CDR3nt: TGTGCCAGCAGCTTAGGGACAGGGGGCAGCGAGACCCAGTACTTC; CDR3aa: CASSLGTGGSETQYF
abundance: few; j_gene: TRBJ2-1; v_gene: TRBV24-1; d_gene: TRBD1; CDR3nt: TGTGCCACCAGCCGGGACAGGGGGGGCAATGAGCAGTTCTTC; CDR3aa: CATSRDRGGNEQFF
abundance: few; j_gene: TRBJ1-1; v_gene: TRBV29-1; d_gene: NA; CDR3nt: TGCAGCGTTCGGGACACCATGAACACTGAAGCTTTCTTT; CDR3aa: CSVRDTMNTEAFF
abundance: NA; j_gene: TRBJ2-3; v_gene: TRBV29-1; d_gene: TRBD2; CDR3nt: TGCAGCGTTGGCGGGACTATCACAGATACGCAGTATTTT; CDR3aa: CSVGGTITDTQYF
abundance: NA; j_gene: TRBJ1-1; v_gene: TRBV20-1; d_gene: TRBD1; CDR3nt: TGCAGTGCTACCCCTTTGACAGGGCCTAGTGAAGCTTTCTTT; CDR3aa: CSATPLTGPSEAFF
abundance: NA; j_gene: TRBJ2-5; v_gene: TRBV7-2; d_gene: TRBD2; CDR3nt: TGTGCCAGCAGCTTTAGGGGGACTAGCGGGACAGTGAAGACCCAGTACTTC; CDR3aa: CASSFRGTSGTVKTQYF
abundance: NA; j_gene: TRBJ2-3; v_gene: TRBV20-1; d_gene: TRBD2; CDR3nt: TGCAGTGCTAGTACTAGCGGGCGAGATACGCAGTATTTT; CDR3aa: CSASTSGRDTQYF